These T cell receptor beta chains were read from a single sample in a study of T cells after yellow fever vaccination. Via MiXCR, TCRdb re-called the 5' RACE reads, giving one row per CDR3 protein. The profile covers 500,000 to 700,000 distinct CDR3 sequences, with under 25% appearing a single time and 13% to 15% taken by the ten largest. The source material was PBMCs, sampled 15 days after the yellow fever booster vaccination. The receptor set was obtained from a man between 25 and 39 years old who received the YFV17D yellow fever vaccine. Both conserved end residues are part of each CDR3. The D gene is left open where the match is weak. A row's size may be missing; if present it is once, few, many or a size class.

TRBV20-1	.	.	TRBJ2-2	CSATALETRELFF	TGCAGTGCTACGGCCCTAGAAACCAGGGAGCTGTTTTTT
TRBV5-1	.	few	TRBJ2-3	CASSLGIEEEGTDTQYF	TGCGCCAGCAGCTTGGGGATCGAGGAAGAGGGCACAGATACGCAGTATTTT
TRBV29-1	.	few	TRBJ2-1	CSVAGTSKQFF	TGCAGCGTTGCAGGTACCTCGAAGCAGTTCTTC
TRBV9	TRBD2	few	TRBJ2-2	CASSSGRVRTGELFF	TGTGCCAGCTCTAGCGGGAGGGTTCGCACCGGGGAGCTGTTTTTT
TRBV30	TRBD2	few	TRBJ2-3	CACKTSGSQDTQYF	TGTGCCTGCAAGACTAGCGGTAGCCAAGATACGCAGTATTTT
TRBV20-1	.	.	TRBJ2-4	CSARSQGVNIQYF	TGCAGTGCTAGAAGCCAGGGAGTAAACATTCAGTACTTC
TRBV6-2/TRBV6-3	TRBD2	.	TRBJ2-1	CASSRAGGRSYNEQFF	TGTGCCAGCAGCCGAGCCGGCGGGAGATCCTACAATGAGCAGTTCTTC
TRBV18	TRBD2	few	TRBJ2-1	CASSPNLAGSNEQFF	TGTGCCAGCTCACCAAACCTAGCGGGGTCCAATGAGCAGTTCTTC
TRBV2	.	few	TRBJ2-4	CASSATIAKNIQYF	TGTGCCAGCAGTGCGACTATAGCCAAAAACATTCAGTACTTC
TRBV29-1	.	.	TRBJ2-1	CSVVQGSSYNEQFF	TGCAGCGTTGTGCAGGGCAGCTCCTACAATGAGCAGTTCTTC
TRBV10-2	.	.	TRBJ2-5	CASSESGGVRETQYF	TGCGCCAGCAGTGAGTCAGGAGGGGTTCGAGAGACCCAGTACTTC
TRBV29-1	TRBD1	.	TRBJ2-6	CSVLHRGRLAGANVLTF	TGCAGCGTCCTTCACAGGGGGCGCCTGGCTGGGGCCAACGTCCTGACTTTC
TRBV28	.	.	TRBJ2-5	CASSSPKRKSETQYF	TGTGCCAGCAGTTCCCCAAAACGGAAATCGGAGACCCAGTACTTC
TRBV7-6	TRBD2	.	TRBJ2-7	CASSSLTSGNHKQYF	TGTGCCAGCAGCTCCCTGACTAGCGGCAACCACAAGCAGTACTTC
TRBV12-3/TRBV12-4	TRBD2	few	TRBJ2-1	CASSGTSGPGGQFF	TGTGCCAGCAGCGGGACTAGCGGGCCCGGGGGGCAGTTCTTC
TRBV3-1	.	.	TRBJ1-5	CASQRGVGQPQHF	TGTGCCAGCCAACGAGGGGTCGGCCAGCCCCAGCATTTT
TRBV4-3	.	.	TRBJ2-1	CASSQKGPPRYNEQFF	TGCGCCAGCAGCCAAAAGGGGCCTCCCCGTTACAATGAGCAGTTCTTC
TRBV20-1	.	.	TRBJ2-7	CSAEPDGYEQYF	TGCAGTGCCGAACCCGACGGCTACGAGCAGTACTTC
TRBV3-1	.	.	TRBJ2-5	CASSQKSRETQYF	TGTGCCAGCAGCCAAAAGAGCCGGGAGACCCAGTACTTC
TRBV12-3/TRBV12-4	TRBD2	few	TRBJ2-7	CASSPFLRGTSGTNEQYF	TGTGCCAGCAGTCCATTCCTCCGGGGGACTAGCGGGACGAACGAGCAGTACTTC
TRBV5-1	.	few	TRBJ2-1	CASSEGMSYNEQFF	TGCGCCAGCAGTGAAGGAATGTCCTACAATGAGCAGTTCTTC
TRBV30	TRBD1	.	TRBJ1-1	CAWRSYRGSEAFF	TGTGCCTGGAGAAGCTACAGGGGCTCTGAAGCTTTCTTT
TRBV5-4	TRBD2	few	TRBJ2-1	CASSLVGGRARNEQFF	TGTGCCAGCAGCTTGGTGGGCGGGAGGGCCCGAAATGAGCAGTTCTTC
TRBV6-5	.	.	TRBJ1-2	CASSGINYGYTF	TGTGCCAGCAGTGGGATTAACTATGGCTACACCTTC
TRBV5-1	TRBD2	.	TRBJ2-1	CASSLSTSGSWNEQFF	TGCGCCAGCAGCTTGTCTACTAGCGGGAGTTGGAATGAGCAGTTCTTC
TRBV7-2	.	few	TRBJ2-7	CASSDLSPRGTIYEQYF	TGTGCCAGCAGCGACCTTTCGCCACGGGGGACGATCTACGAGCAGTACTTC
TRBV15	TRBD2	.	TRBJ2-5	CATSRQVDQGGETQYF	TGTGCCACCAGCAGGCAGGTGGACCAGGGAGGGGAGACCCAGTACTTC
TRBV3-1	.	.	TRBJ2-1	CASSQDSGVVNEQFF	TGTGCCAGCAGCCAAGATTCGGGCGTAGTGAATGAGCAGTTCTTC
TRBV5-1	.	.	TRBJ1-4	CASSFSGGNEKLFF	TGCGCCAGCAGCTTTTCAGGAGGAAACGAAAAACTGTTTTTT
TRBV28	.	.	TRBJ2-2	CASQEQGNTGELFF	TGTGCCAGCCAAGAGCAGGGTAACACCGGGGAGCTGTTTTTT
TRBV7-6	TRBD2	few	TRBJ2-2	CASSMSTSGSANTGELFF	TGTGCCAGCAGCATGTCGACTAGCGGGAGCGCGAACACCGGGGAGCTGTTTTTT
TRBV7-2	TRBD2	few	TRBJ2-3	CASSGDYTDTQYF	TGTGCCAGCAGCGGGGACTACACAGATACGCAGTATTTT
TRBV10-2	.	few	TRBJ2-1	CASSESGGFPGRFF	TGCGCCAGCAGTGAGTCGGGGGGCTTCCCGGGCCGGTTCTTC
TRBV20-1	TRBD2	.	TRBJ2-1	CCARDLGTSGYNEQFF	TGCTGTGCTAGAGATCTAGGGACTAGCGGGTACAATGAGCAGTTCTTC
TRBV6-2/TRBV6-3	.	few	TRBJ2-7	CASRPVEGRYEQYF	TGTGCCAGCAGGCCCGTAGAGGGGAGGTACGAGCAGTACTTC
TRBV20-1	TRBD2	few	TRBJ2-1	CSGFLTSGSGEQFF	TGCAGTGGGTTCTTGACTAGCGGGTCGGGTGAGCAGTTCTTC
TRBV9	.	.	TRBJ1-6	CASSGGRTVNSPLHF	TGTGCCAGCAGCGGGGGGAGGACGGTTAATTCACCCCTCCACTTT
TRBV27	.	.	TRBJ1-1	CASSFSTPGSTEAFF	TGTGCCAGCAGTTTTTCTACCCCCGGGAGTACTGAAGCTTTCTTT
TRBV6-7	TRBD2	.	TRBJ2-1	CASSLPGLAERNTYNEQFF	TGTGCCAGCAGTTTACCGGGACTAGCGGAGAGAAATACCTACAATGAGCAGTTCTTC
TRBV6-2/TRBV6-3	.	.	TRBJ2-4	CASRRDGAKNSQYF	TGTGCCAGCAGACGGGACGGCGCCAAAAACAGTCAGTACTTC
TRBV7-2	TRBD1	.	TRBJ1-4	CASSQRQGKLFF	TGTGCCAGCAGCCAGCGACAGGGAAAACTGTTTTTT
TRBV12-3/TRBV12-4	TRBD1	many	TRBJ2-7	CASRRDRGFYEQYF	TGTGCCAGCAGACGCGACAGGGGGTTCTACGAGCAGTACTTC
TRBV20-1	.	.	TRBJ2-7	CSVPGLRSYEQYF	TGCAGTGTCCCGGGACTTCGGTCCTACGAGCAGTACTTC
TRBV6-2/TRBV6-3	.	.	TRBJ2-2	CASKSGRTTGELFF	TGTGCCAGCAAATCTGGGCGGACCACCGGGGAGCTGTTTTTT
TRBV10-2	.	many	TRBJ2-3	CASWGPARYF	TGCGCCAGCTGGGGACCCGCGAGGTATTTT
TRBV6-1	.	.	TRBJ1-5	CASRRSYSNQPQHF	TGTGCCAGCAGACGGAGTTATAGCAATCAGCCCCAGCATTTT
TRBV4-1	TRBD2	few	TRBJ2-1	CASSQEPLAGASYNEQFF	TGCGCCAGCAGCCAAGAACCATTAGCGGGTGCCTCCTACAATGAGCAGTTCTTC
TRBV6-1	.	.	TRBJ2-7	CASSYEQYF	TGTGCCAGCAGCTACGAGCAGTACTTC
TRBV9	TRBD2	.	TRBJ2-7	CASSVGGGFANEQYF	TGTGCCAGCAGCGTAGGGGGGGGATTTGCCAACGAGCAGTACTTC
TRBV6-2/TRBV6-3	TRBD2	few	TRBJ2-3	CASSDSTSSGTDTQYF	TGTGCCAGCAGTGACTCGACTAGCAGCGGCACAGATACGCAGTATTTT
TRBV7-9	.	.	TRBJ1-6	CASSLTPTRGNSPLHF	TGTGCCAGCAGCCTCACACCAACGAGGGGAAATTCACCCCTCCACTTT
TRBV29-1	.	few	TRBJ2-4	CSVVPGLSKNIQYF	TGCAGCGTTGTCCCGGGGTTGTCCAAAAACATTCAGTACTTC
TRBV7-9	.	.	TRBJ2-5	CASSPRTGWTQYF	TGTGCCAGCAGCCCTCGGACTGGTTGGACCCAGTACTTC